Given below is one TCR beta chain in context. The source of the sample is a study of T cell responses to AZD1222 COVID-19 vaccine. Sequenced by immunoSEQ multiplex PCR; TCRdb stores in-frame clones only, minus some. The sample includes about 160,000 clones, 90% to 95% of them seen just once. The CDR3 loop spans 15 amino acids. Germline V gene lookup returns CDR1 SNHLY and CDR2 FYNNEI. V was clipped by 6 bases and J by 8 bases; unmatched bases: 13. The chain carries TRBV2 and TRBJ1-2, with 9 bases matching TRBD1. This clonotype was sampled from an adult in good health. This specimen consisted of peripheral blood, obtained on day 0 of AZD1222 vaccination. The CDR3 sequence is CASSATQGAIMGYTF. The CDR3 nucleotides read TGTGCCAGCAGCGCCACACAGGGGGCCATTATGGGCTACACCTTC.